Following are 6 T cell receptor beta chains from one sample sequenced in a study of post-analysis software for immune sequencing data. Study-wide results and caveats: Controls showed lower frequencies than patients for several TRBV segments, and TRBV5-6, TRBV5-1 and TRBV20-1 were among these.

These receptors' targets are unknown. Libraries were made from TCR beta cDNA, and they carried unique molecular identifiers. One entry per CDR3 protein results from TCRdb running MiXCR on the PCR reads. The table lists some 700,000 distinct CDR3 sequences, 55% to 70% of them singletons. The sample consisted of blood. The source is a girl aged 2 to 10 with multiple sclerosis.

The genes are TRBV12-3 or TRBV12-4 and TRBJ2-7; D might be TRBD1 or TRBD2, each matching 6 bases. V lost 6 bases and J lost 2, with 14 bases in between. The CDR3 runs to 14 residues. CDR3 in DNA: TGTGCCAGCAGCATCGGGGGACAACCCTACGAGCAGTACTTC. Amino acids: CASSIGGQPYEQYF.

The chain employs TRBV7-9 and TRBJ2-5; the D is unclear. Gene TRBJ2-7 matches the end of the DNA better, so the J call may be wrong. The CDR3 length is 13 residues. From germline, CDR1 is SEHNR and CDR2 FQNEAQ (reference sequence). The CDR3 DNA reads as TGTGCCAGCAGCCCCTCGAGCGAGTACGAGCAGTACTTC. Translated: CASSPSSEYEQYF.

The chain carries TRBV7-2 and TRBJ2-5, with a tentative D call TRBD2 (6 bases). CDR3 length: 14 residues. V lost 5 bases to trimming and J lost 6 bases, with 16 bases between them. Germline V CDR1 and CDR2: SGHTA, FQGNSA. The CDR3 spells CASSPLGGPKTQYF. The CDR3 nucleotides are TGTGCCAGCAGCCCCCTTGGAGGGCCGAAGACCCAGTACTTC. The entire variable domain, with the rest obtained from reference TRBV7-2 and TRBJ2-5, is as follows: GAGVSQSPSNKVTEKGKDVELRCDPISGHTALYWYRQSLGQGLEFLIYFQGNSAPDKSGLPSDRFSAERTGGSVSTLTIQRTQQEDSAVYLCASSPLGGPKTQYFGPGTRLLVL.

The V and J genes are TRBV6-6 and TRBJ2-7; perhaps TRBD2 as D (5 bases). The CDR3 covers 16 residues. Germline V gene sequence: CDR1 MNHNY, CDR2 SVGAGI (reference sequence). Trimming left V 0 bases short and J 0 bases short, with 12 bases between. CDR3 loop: CASSYSKSEVSYEQYF. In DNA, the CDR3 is TGTGCCAGCAGTTACTCTAAGTCGGAGGTCTCCTACGAGCAGTACTTC.

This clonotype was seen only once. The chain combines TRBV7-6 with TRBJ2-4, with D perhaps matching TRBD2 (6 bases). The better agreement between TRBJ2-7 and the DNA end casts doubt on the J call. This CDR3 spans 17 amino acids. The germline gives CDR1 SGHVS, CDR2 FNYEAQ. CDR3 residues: CASSPGSVWRGDYEQYF. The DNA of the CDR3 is TGTGCCAGCAGCCCCGGGTCGGTCTGGAGGGGCGACTACGAGCAGTACTTC.

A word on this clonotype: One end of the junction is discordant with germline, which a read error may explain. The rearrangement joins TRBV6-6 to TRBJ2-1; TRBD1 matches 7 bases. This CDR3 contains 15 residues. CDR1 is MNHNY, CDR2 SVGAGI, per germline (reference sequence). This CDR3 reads CAGSPQGQLYNEQFF. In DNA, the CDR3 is TGTGCCGGCAGTCCCCAGGGACAGCTATACAATGAGCAGTTCTTC.